A single sample is the source of the 21 T cell receptor beta chains below, sequenced in a study of blood T cell repertoires in COVID-19. Repertoires were generated with immunoSEQ multiplex PCR, while TCRdb's copy carries only in-frame clones and drops some. The sample carries about 190,000 clones, around 80% recorded once. The sample was peripheral blood. Receptors were obtained from a woman at least 80 years old with active or convalescent COVID-19.

This clone has just a few counts. V and J are TRBV27 and TRBJ2-3; 12 bases map to TRBD2. From germline, CDR1 is MNHEY and CDR2 SMNVEV (reference sequence). V trimming: 6 bases; J trimming: 4 bases; junction bases outside the gene matches: 8. The CDR3 contains 16 residues. CDR3 region: CASSPLAGGNSDTQYF. In DNA form, the CDR3 reads TGTGCCAGCAGCCCTCTAGCGGGGGGGAATTCAGATACGCAGTATTTT.

V usage is TRBV4-2 and J usage is TRBJ2-7, with D possibly matching TRBD1 (6 bases). The CDR3 covers 14 residues. Between the trimmed V and J ends, which lost 1 base and 0 bases, there was a span of 7 bases. Germline CDR1 is LGHNA and CDR2 is YNFKEQ. In DNA form, the CDR3 reads TGTGCCAGCAGCCAAGTGGACAGCTCCTACGAGCAGTACTTC. The encoded protein is CASSQVDSSYEQYF.

This rearrangement joins TRBV11-3 to TRBJ2-7, with D uncertain. Trimming took off 2 bases at V and 2 bases at J, with 7 bases between the two ends. CDR3 length equals 13 residues. Per germline, CDR1 SGHNT and CDR2 YENEEA. CDR3 protein: CASSLREPYEQYF. The CDR3 nucleotides are TGTGCCAGCAGCTTAAGAGAACCCTACGAGCAGTACTTC.

The V gene is TRBV29-1, the J gene TRBJ2-7, with 7 bases identical to TRBD2. V dropped 3 bases and J dropped 3; count of bases not matched to a gene: 2. CDR3 length equals 12 residues. The germline V gene has CDR1 SQVTM and CDR2 ANQGSEA. For the CDR3, the DNA is TGCAGCGTTGAGCAGCGGGACTACGAGCAGTACTTC. Translation: CSVEQRDYEQYF.

The chain combines TRBV14 with TRBJ2-1, with 7 positions matching TRBD1. The V and J ends lost 2 bases and 2 bases, in that order; junction bases with no gene match: 6. This CDR3 spans 16 amino acids. Germline V gene sequence: CDR1 SGHDN, CDR2 FVKESK. The DNA of the CDR3 is TGTGCCAGCAGCCAAAAGACAGGGCCCCCCTACAATGAGCAGTTCTTC. This codes for CASSQKTGPPYNEQFF.

The chain is built from TRBV29-1 and TRBJ2-7; 10 bases agree with TRBD1. Per the germline V gene, CDR1 is SQVTM and CDR2 is ANQGSEA. J was trimmed by 5 bases and V by 6 bases; bases with no gene match: 4. This CDR3 contains 12 residues. The CDR3 nucleotides read TGCAGCGTAGGGGGGACAGGGGACGAGCAGTACTTC. Its translation is CSVGGTGDEQYF.

The chain is built from TRBV4-1 and TRBJ1-5, with D perhaps matching TRBD1 (5 bases). CDR1 and CDR2 (germline): MGHRA, YSYEKL. V gave up 2 bases and J gave up 7 bases, with 15 bases separating them. This CDR3 is 15 amino acids long. The CDR3 protein is CASSQISGGIQPQHF. CDR3 sequence (DNA): TGCGCCAGCAGCCAAATCTCCGGGGGGATCCAGCCCCAGCATTTT.

The rearrangement links TRBV4-3 to TRBJ2-3; D perhaps matches TRBD2 (5 bases). V was pared by 1 base and J by 4 bases, with 9 bases between. CDR3 length: 14 amino acids. Germline V gives CDR1 LGHNA, CDR2 YSLEER. This chain's CDR3 is CASSQVSSPDTQYF. CDR3 nucleotides: TGCGCCAGCAGCCAAGTATCTAGCCCAGATACGCAGTATTTT.

This chain links TRBV24-1 with TRBJ1-6; TRBD1 matches at 9 bases. From germline, CDR1 is KGHDR and CDR2 SFDVKD. The ends lost 4 bases at V and 5 bases at J; junction bases unmatched: 5. The CDR3 sequence is 16 residues long. The CDR3 nucleotides are TGTGCCACCAGTGACCACCGGACAGGGGATAATTCACCCCTCCACTTT. As protein: CATSDHRTGDNSPLHF.

This clone has a handful of counts. The chain couples TRBV7-2 to TRBJ1-4; possibly TRBD1 for D (5 bases). Trimming took off 5 bases at V and 3 bases at J, with 13 bases between the two ends. The CDR3 extends over 15 amino acids. From germline, CDR1 is SGHTA and CDR2 FQGNSA. For the CDR3, the DNA is TGTGCCAGCAGCCAGTTTGGGGGGTCTAATGAAAAACTGTTTTTT. This encodes CASSQFGGSNEKLFF.

The CDR3 protein is CASSLQVRRGSTDTQYF. The CDR3 DNA reads TGTGCCAGCAGCTTACAGGTGCGACGTGGGAGCACAGATACGCAGTATTTT. The chain has TRBV7-2 and TRBJ2-3; unclear D gene. With 2 bases removed from V and 0 bases from J, the gap between germline ends came to 15 bases. Germline values: CDR1 SGHTA, CDR2 FQGNSA. This CDR3 is built from 17 residues.

This chain uses TRBV6-2 or TRBV6-3 with TRBJ2-5; 7 bases fit TRBD1. This CDR3 has 16 amino acids. Germline V lookup: CDR1 MNHEY, CDR2 SVGEGT. With 5 bases clipped from V and 7 bases from J, the junction kept 16 bases outside the gene matches. CDR3 nucleotides: TGTGCCAGCAGTACTCAGGGGACAGCAAGACGGGGGACCCAGTACTTC. It translates to CASSTQGTARRGTQYF.

This chain links TRBV11-2 with TRBJ2-1, with TRBD2 identical over 12 bases. This CDR3 is built from 16 residues. The germline V gene has CDR1 SGHAT and CDR2 FQNNGV. The V gene end was trimmed by 5 bases and the J gene end by 3 bases; junction bases not matched to a gene: 5. CDR3 DNA: TGTGCCAGCAGCACATGGACTAGCGGGGTCTACAATGAGCAGTTCTTC. Amino acid sequence: CASSTWTSGVYNEQFF.

The CDR3 DNA reads as TGCAGCGTCCCGACAGGGTCGGGTGAAAAACTGTTTTTT. Translated: CSVPTGSGEKLFF. The rearrangement links TRBV29-1 to TRBJ1-4; TRBD1 matches 7 bases. The ends lost 6 bases at V and 7 bases at J; junction bases unmatched: 8. Germline V gene sequence: CDR1 SQVTM, CDR2 ANQGSEA. The CDR3 is 13 residues long.

This rearrangement joins TRBV30 to TRBJ1-3, with 12 bases matching TRBD1. The CDR3 is 16 residues long. The J segment lost 3 bases and the V segment lost 2 bases, leaving 5 bases of the junction unmatched. Germline V gene sequence: CDR1 GTSNPN, CDR2 SVGIG (reference sequence). The CDR3 bases are TGTGCCTGGAGTACCGGGACAGGGGGCTTTGGAAACACCATATATTTT. Protein: CAWSTGTGGFGNTIYF.

The chain recombines TRBV7-2 with TRBJ2-1; 13 bases match TRBD2. The CDR3 is 18 residues long. Trimming removed 2 bases from V and 6 bases from J; junction bases left unmatched: 10. CDR1 is SGHTA and CDR2 is FQGNSA in the germline V gene. CDR3 nucleotides: TGTGCCAGCAGCTTATCTCGCCCGACTAGCGGGGGGCCCAATGAGCAGTTCTTC. Translation gives CASSLSRPTSGGPNEQFF. Drawing the rest from reference TRBV7-2 and TRBJ2-1, the complete variable domain is GAGVSQSPSNKVTEKGKDVELRCDPISGHTALYWYRQSLGQGLEFLIYFQGNSAPDKSGLPSDRFSAERTGGSVSTLTIQRTQQEDSAVYLCASSLSRPTSGGPNEQFFGPGTRLTVL.

V is TRBV9 and J is TRBJ2-6; no definite D call. The CDR3 has 19 amino acids. Germline CDR1 SGDLS, CDR2 YYNGEE. Trimming left V 4 bases short and J 3 bases short, with 23 bases between. The CDR3 loop reads CASSSRGLDQFNGANVLTF. The DNA for the CDR3 is TGTGCCAGCAGCTCCAGAGGTCTCGACCAGTTCAATGGGGCCAACGTCCTGACTTTC.

There are a few counts of this clone. V is TRBV6-5 and J is TRBJ1-5; D remains unclear. The germline V and J ends were trimmed by 6 bases and 7 bases, with 19 bases remaining between them. This CDR3 is 15 amino acids long. CDR1 is MNHEY and CDR2 is SVGAGI in the germline V gene. The CDR3 loop is CASSYGGSGSQPQHF. The CDR3 region has the DNA TGTGCCAGCAGCTACGGCGGTTCGGGATCCCAGCCCCAGCATTTT.

The chain has TRBV5-6 and TRBJ1-3; 12 positions match TRBD1. The CDR3 is 17 amino acids. The V segment lost 4 bases and the J segment 2 bases; nucleotides outside the gene matches: 7. Per germline, CDR1 SGHDT and CDR2 YYEEEE. CDR3 region: CASSAKGQGAPGNTIYF. CDR3 bases: TGTGCCAGCAGCGCAAAGGGACAGGGGGCGCCTGGAAACACCATATATTTT.

The chain combines TRBV6-5 with TRBJ2-3, with 8 bases fitting TRBD1. The CDR3 is 15 residues long. Germline trimming cut 0 bases from V and 5 bases from J; bases unmatched to any gene: 4. Germline V gene lookup returns CDR1 MNHEY and CDR2 SVGAGI. The CDR3: CASSYSAGGIDTQYF. The CDR3 bases are TGTGCCAGCAGTTACTCGGCAGGGGGCATAGATACGCAGTATTTT.

V gene TRBV28 combines with J gene TRBJ1-5; D uncertain. The CDR3 covers 14 residues. Trimming pared 3 bases from V and 4 bases from J, leaving 10 bases between. Per the germline V gene, CDR1 is MDHEN and CDR2 is SYDVKM. CDR3 in DNA: TGTGCCAGCAGTTTTAGGTCGGGAAATCAGCCCCAGCATTTT. This sequence encodes CASSFRSGNQPQHF.